This entry describes one T cell receptor beta chain. Antigen unknown. This CDR3 region has 15 residues. Trimming pared 0 bases from V and 2 bases from J, leaving 11 bases between. Per germline, CDR1 SGHRS and CDR2 YFSETQ. Assay used: immunoSEQ multiplex PCR; TCRdb lists only in-frame clones, some missing. The sample lists roughly 100,000 clones; approximately 95% were seen once. This specimen comes from a study of cytomegalovirus exposure and HLA in healthy donors. Study details: It was reported in a later analysis that the same platform had been used for the 110 or so validation repertoires as for the roughly 710 first-cohort repertoires.

The study, taken as a whole, reports: The finding came from a later analysis; first-cohort TCR clusters tended to co-occur in the 90 to 150 validation repertoires. Despite most TCR sequences being rare, some public TCRs occurred in many donors. Overall, under 200 TCR beta chains were annotated as cytomegalovirus-associated.

The rearrangement links TRBV5-1 to TRBJ1-2, with a possible D match to TRBD1 (6 bases). Sequencing was done on a sample of PBMCs. The source is a woman aged 18-29 years in good health and CMV-seronegative. The CDR3 here is CASSLETGVNYGYTF. In nucleotides, the CDR3 is TGCGCCAGCAGCTTGGAGACAGGAGTGAACTATGGCTACACCTTC.